Sequencing of this T cell receptor beta chain was carried out in a study of blood T cell repertoires in COVID-19. Study-level information: Acute and convalescent COVID-19 specimens originated in the United States, Italy and Spain.

The germline V gene has CDR1 SGHDT and CDR2 YYEEEE. V was clipped by 2 bases and J by 7 bases; unmatched bases: 5. CDR3 length: 14 amino acids. Assay used: immunoSEQ multiplex PCR; TCRdb lists only in-frame clones, some missing. The table lists 150,000 to 250,000 clones, 87% of them singletons. This TCR derives from a woman aged 25 to 39 who had recovered from COVID-19. Sequences were obtained from PBMCs or T cells enriched from blood (not recorded which). The gene calls are TRBV5-6 and TRBJ2-1, with 8 positions matching TRBD1. CDR3 amino acids: CASSFRTGPNEQFF. The DNA of the CDR3 is TGTGCCAGCAGCTTCCGGACAGGGCCGAATGAGCAGTTCTTC. The full variable domain, with the rest looked up from reference TRBV5-6 and TRBJ2-1, is DAGVTQSPTHLIKTRGQQVTLRCSPKSGHDTVSWYQQALGQGPQFIFQYYEEEERQRGNFPDRFSGHQFPNYSSELNVNALLLGDSALYLCASSFRTGPNEQFFGPGTRLTVL.